This T cell receptor (beta chain) was obtained from a study of blood T cells in healthy people across ages. Study-wide findings and caveats: With age, beta diversity per million T cells declined roughly linearly, significantly by around 43.

The CDR3 length is 14 residues. Germline CDR1 SGDLS, CDR2 YYNGEE. Trimming cost V 2 bases and J 4 bases; bases outside gene matches: 4. This clonotype appeared a few times. The antigen is undetermined. With a J-beta primer mix and a sample-barcoded 5' primer, a second PCR ran about 7 to 11 cycles. TCRdb passed the 5' RACE reads through MiXCR, listing each CDR3 protein once. The sample records 500,000 to 600,000 distinct CDR3 sequences, 25% to 30% being singletons. The sample was blood. This clonotype originated in a woman in her 70s in good health. The gene calls are TRBV9 and TRBJ2-5; 8 bases are a match to TRBD1. The CDR3: CASSVGQGPETQYF. In DNA, the CDR3 is TGTGCCAGCAGCGTTGGACAGGGCCCAGAGACCCAGTACTTC. Looking up the rest from reference TRBV9 and TRBJ2-5 gives the full variable domain: DSGVTQTPKHLITATGQRVTLRCSPRSGDLSVYWYQQSLDQGLQFLIQYYNGEERAKGNILERFSAQQFPDLHSELNLSSLELGDSALYFCASSVGQGPETQYFGPGTRLLVL.